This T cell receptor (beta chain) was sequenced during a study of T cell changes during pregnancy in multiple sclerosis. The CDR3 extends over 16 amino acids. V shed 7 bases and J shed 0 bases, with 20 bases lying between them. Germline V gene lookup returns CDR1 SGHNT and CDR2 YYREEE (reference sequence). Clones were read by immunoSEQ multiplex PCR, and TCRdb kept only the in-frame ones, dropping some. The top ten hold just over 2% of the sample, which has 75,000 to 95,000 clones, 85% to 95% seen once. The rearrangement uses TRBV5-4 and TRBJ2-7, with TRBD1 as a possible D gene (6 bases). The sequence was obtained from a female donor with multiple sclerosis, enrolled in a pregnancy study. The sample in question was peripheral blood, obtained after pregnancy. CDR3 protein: CASAHSLAGVSYEQYF. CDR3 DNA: TGTGCCAGCGCTCACTCGTTGGCAGGGGTCTCCTACGAGCAGTACTTC. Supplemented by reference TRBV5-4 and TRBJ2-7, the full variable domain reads ETGVTQSPTHLIKTRGQQVTLRCSSQSGHNTVSWYQQALGQGPQFIFQYYREEENGRGNFPPRFSGLQFPNYSSELNVNALELDDSALYLCASAHSLAGVSYEQYFGPGTRLTVT.